The 32 T cell receptor beta chains below come from one sample, sequenced in a study of beta chain features in type 1 diabetes (dated by TCRdb to 2016 to 2018). General conclusions and limits of the study: Type 1 diabetes patients showed a moderate but significant shortening of TCRB CDR3 length in all four CD4+ subsets.

The library was produced with the immunoSEQ multiplex PCR assay. The entire amount of isolated RNA was reverse transcribed using the High Capacity cDNA Reverse Transcription Kit, so the sequenced TCRB transcripts were expressed ones. Drawn from immuneACCESS, this table holds only the in-frame rearrangements with V and J called that TCRdb kept. Clones are partly lost; checked studies trace under half to an unresolved V gene and leave the rest unexplained. Recorded for this sample are 300,000 to 450,000 clones; around 13% of them occurred a single time. Over 0.008% of the sample belongs to the ten largest clones. For these TCRs, the target antigens are not known. Sequences were obtained from naive CD4+ T cells from blood. The cell subset or site label, as the study defines it: true naive CD4+ T cells. The receptors here all came from a woman younger than 35 with type 1 diabetes.

This clone was found a few times. This rearrangement joins TRBV19 to TRBJ1-1; 8 positions agree with TRBD1. V was clipped by 5 bases and J by 1 base; unmatched bases: 3. The CDR3 sequence is 14 residues long. Germline CDR1 LNHDA, CDR2 SQIVND (reference sequence). The CDR3 reads CASSPGQGNTEAFF. The DNA for the CDR3 is TGTGCCAGTAGTCCTGGACAGGGGAACACTGAAGCTTTCTTT.

The V and J genes are TRBV4-1 and TRBJ2-7; 7 bases are a match to TRBD1. Germline loops: CDR1 MGHRA, CDR2 YSYEKL. This CDR3 is 14 amino acids long. After removal of 2 bases from V and 1 base from J, the junction contained 2 bases not matched to a gene. The CDR3 region is CASSQTGQSYEQYF. The CDR3 DNA follows: TGCGCCAGCAGCCAAACGGGACAGTCCTACGAGCAGTACTTC.

This clone was seen only a few times. The rearrangement uses TRBV15 and TRBJ1-5; D perhaps matches TRBD1 (5 bases). Per germline, CDR1 LNHNV and CDR2 YYDKDF (reference sequence). Trimming pared 5 bases from V and 5 bases from J, leaving 13 bases between. The CDR3 runs 14 residues. The CDR3, as DNA: TGTGCCACCAGCCCCCGGGGGTGGCATCAGCCCCAGCATTTT. Its translation: CATSPRGWHQPQHF.

The rearrangement uses TRBV15 and TRBJ2-1; 10 nucleotides align to TRBD2. The CDR3 contains 15 residues. Unmatched junction bases numbered 9, after V lost 6 bases and J lost 7 bases. Germline V gene lookup returns CDR1 LNHNV and CDR2 YYDKDF (reference sequence). The CDR3 is CATRSQREGLNEQFF. Written as DNA, the CDR3 is TGTGCCACCAGATCCCAGCGGGAGGGCCTAAATGAGCAGTTCTTC. The whole variable domain, filled in from reference TRBV15 and TRBJ2-1, reads DAMVIQNPRYQVTQFGKPVTLSCSQTLNHNVMYWYQQKSSQAPKLLFHYYDKDFNNEADTPDNFQSRRPNTSFCFLDIRSPGLGDTAMYLCATRSQREGLNEQFFGPGTRLTVL.

This chain connects TRBV7-2 to TRBJ1-2; 8 bases line up with TRBD1. CDR3 length: 14 residues. Per the germline V gene, CDR1 is SGHTA and CDR2 is FQGNSA. After removal of 5 bases from V and 4 bases from J, the junction contained 6 bases not matched to a gene. CDR3 loop: CASSPGTGPYGYTF. The CDR3 coding sequence is TGTGCCAGCAGCCCCGGGACAGGACCCTATGGCTACACCTTC.

The rearrangement links TRBV2 to TRBJ2-1; 8 nucleotides match TRBD2. Losses at the gene ends were 6 bases for V and 3 bases for J; bases not matched to a gene: 7. The CDR3 is 15 amino acids. Germline V gene lookup returns CDR1 SNHLY and CDR2 FYNNEI. CDR3 sequence reads: CASSREGGNYNEQFF. The CDR3 DNA reads TGTGCCAGCAGCCGGGAGGGGGGGAACTACAATGAGCAGTTCTTC.

This clone has only a few counts. The V call is TRBV2, the J call TRBJ2-6, with TRBD2 matching 14 bases. The CDR3 is 18 amino acids. Germline V lookup: CDR1 SNHLY, CDR2 FYNNEI. The junction had 5 bases not matched to a gene; V was cut back by 5 bases and J by 2 bases. CDR3 bases: TGTGCCAGCAGTTACCCGGGACTAGCGGGAGCTGGGGCCAACGTCCTGACTTTC. It yields the protein CASSYPGLAGAGANVLTF.

This clone was seen a few times. The rearrangement joins TRBV7-2 to TRBJ2-4, with 7 bases matching TRBD1. V lost 5 bases to trimming and J lost 0 bases; unmatched junction nucleotides: 4. Germline V gives CDR1 SGHTA, CDR2 FQGNSA. CDR3 size: 15 residues. In nucleotides, the CDR3 is TGTGCCAGCAGCATCACAGGGGTAGCCAAAAACATTCAGTACTTC. This codes for CASSITGVAKNIQYF.

The chain couples TRBV2 to TRBJ2-7, with D tentatively TRBD2 (5 bases). CDR1 is SNHLY, CDR2 FYNNEI, per germline. V dropped 7 bases and J dropped 0 bases, with 16 bases sitting between them. The length of the CDR3 is 15 residues. CDR3 loop: CASMRGADVSYEQYF. CDR3 in DNA: TGTGCCAGCATGCGCGGAGCGGACGTCTCCTACGAGCAGTACTTC.

The chain recombines TRBV7-9 with TRBJ2-2, with D perhaps TRBD2 (6 bases). The CDR3 contains 16 residues. CDR1 SEHNR and CDR2 FQNEAQ come from the germline V gene (reference sequence). Deletions cut 1 base from V and 3 bases from J, with 12 bases between. CDR3 region: CASSLEGGTDTGELFF. In DNA, the CDR3 is TGTGCCAGCAGCTTAGAGGGCGGGACGGACACCGGGGAGCTGTTTTTT. Supplemented by reference TRBV7-9 and TRBJ2-2, the full variable domain reads DTGVSQNPRHKITKRGQNVTFRCDPISEHNRLYWYRQTLGQGPEFLTYFQNEAQLEKSRLLSDRFSAERPKGSFSTLEIQRTEQGDSAMYLCASSLEGGTDTGELFFGEGSRLTVL.

This clone was counted between two and nine times. The V and J genes are TRBV19 and TRBJ1-2; 8 nucleotides line up with TRBD1. CDR1 LNHDA and CDR2 SQIVND come from the germline V gene (reference sequence). J lost 8 bases, V lost 5 bases, and 13 bases had no gene match. There are 15 residues in the CDR3. Here the CDR3 reads CASSLDRAPLWGYTF. The CDR3 region has the DNA TGTGCCAGTAGTCTGGACAGGGCACCACTATGGGGCTACACCTTC. The variable domain in full, completed from reference TRBV19 and TRBJ1-2, reads DGGITQSPKYLFRKEGQNVTLSCEQNLNHDAMYWYRQDPGQGLRLIYYSQIVNDFQKGDIAEGYSVSREKKESFPLTVTSAQKNPTAFYLCASSLDRAPLWGYTFGSGTRLTVV.

The chain recombines TRBV5-1 with TRBJ2-5; TRBD1 matches 8 bases. The CDR3 is made up of 17 amino acids. Looked up from germline, CDR1 is SGHRS and CDR2 is YFSETQ. V was clipped by 4 bases and J by 1 base; unmatched bases: 12. DNA for the CDR3: TGCGCCAGCAGCGTGAGGACAGGGATTCTCTTCCAAGAGACCCAGTACTTC. Protein sequence: CASSVRTGILFQETQYF.

The chain combines TRBV7-2 with TRBJ1-2; 12 bases are a match to TRBD1. This CDR3 region has 19 residues. The ends lost 4 bases at V and 4 bases at J; junction bases unmatched: 16. From germline, CDR1 is SGHTA and CDR2 FQGNSA. The CDR3 loop is CASSSPGQGAPNRGYGYTF. CDR3 in DNA: TGTGCCAGCAGCTCTCCGGGACAGGGGGCGCCGAATCGTGGCTATGGCTACACCTTC.

This clone was seen a few times. The chain is built from TRBV5-4 and TRBJ2-5; TRBD2 matches at 8 bases. The germline gives CDR1 SGHNT, CDR2 YYREEE (reference sequence). The CDR3 contains 14 residues. The J segment lost 4 bases and the V segment lost 2 bases, leaving 4 bases of the junction unmatched. The CDR3 is CASSFGGGGETQYF. The DNA of the CDR3 is TGTGCCAGCAGCTTCGGGGGGGGTGGAGAGACCCAGTACTTC.

This clone was detected only a few times. V gene TRBV15 combines with J gene TRBJ2-7; TRBD2 agrees at 9 bases. The CDR3 is 16 amino acids. The V and J ends lost 0 bases and 4 bases, in that order; junction bases with no gene match: 7. Germline V gene lookup returns CDR1 LNHNV and CDR2 YYDKDF (reference sequence). CDR3 sequence: CATSRDGPSGDYEQYF. The CDR3 nucleotides are TGTGCCACCAGCAGAGATGGGCCTAGCGGGGATTACGAGCAGTACTTC. Full variable domain (rest looked up from reference TRBV15 and TRBJ2-7): DAMVIQNPRYQVTQFGKPVTLSCSQTLNHNVMYWYQQKSSQAPKLLFHYYDKDFNNEADTPDNFQSRRPNTSFCFLDIRSPGLGDTAMYLCATSRDGPSGDYEQYFGPGTRLTVT.

This clone was seen more than once but under ten times. The chain combines TRBV29-1 with TRBJ2-3; D gene ambiguous. Trimming took 3 bases from V and 4 from J, leaving 20 bases between them. The CDR3 extends over 16 amino acids. The germline V gene encodes CDR1 SQVTM and CDR2 ANQGSEA. CDR3 nucleotide sequence: TGCAGCGTTGACACCCTAGACCAATCCAAGGCAGATACGCAGTATTTT. Protein sequence: CSVDTLDQSKADTQYF.

The chain links TRBV5-1 to TRBJ2-5; perhaps TRBD2 as D (5 bases). The CDR3 length is 12 residues. Looked up from germline, CDR1 is SGHRS and CDR2 is YFSETQ. Deletions cut 4 bases from V and 3 bases from J, with 7 bases between. Here the CDR3 DNA reads TGCGCCAGCAGCACCGGGAAAGAGACCCAGTACTTC. It encodes CASSTGKETQYF.

The V and J genes are TRBV7-2 and TRBJ2-1; D may be TRBD2 (6 bases). The germline V gene has CDR1 SGHTA and CDR2 FQGNSA. This CDR3 is built from 17 residues. V was trimmed by 0 bases and J by 0 bases, leaving 12 bases between them. DNA for the CDR3: TGTGCCAGCAGCTTAGCGGGTCGGGGGAGCTCCTACAATGAGCAGTTCTTC. As protein: CASSLAGRGSSYNEQFF. The complete variable domain, with remaining parts taken from reference TRBV7-2 and TRBJ2-1, reads GAGVSQSPSNKVTEKGKDVELRCDPISGHTALYWYRQSLGQGLEFLIYFQGNSAPDKSGLPSDRFSAERTGGSVSTLTIQRTQQEDSAVYLCASSLAGRGSSYNEQFFGPGTRLTVL.

This clone was counted only a few times. The CDR3 nucleotides are TGTGCCAGCAGGGGACTAGCGGGCTCCTACGAGCAGTACTTC. It translates to CASRGLAGSYEQYF. The chain couples TRBV7-2 to TRBJ2-7, with 12 nucleotides matching TRBD2. With V trimmed by 6 bases and J by 0 bases, 0 bases remained unmatched. The germline gives CDR1 SGHTA, CDR2 FQGNSA. This CDR3 has 14 residues.

The chain couples TRBV7-9 to TRBJ2-7, with unresolved D. The CDR3 is 12 residues long. Trimming removed 5 bases from V and 2 bases from J, with 7 bases in between. Looked up from germline, CDR1 is SEHNR and CDR2 is FQNEAQ (reference sequence). In nucleotides, the CDR3 is TGTGCCAGCAGCCCGAGCGCCTACGAGCAGTACTTC. It encodes CASSPSAYEQYF.

The V and J genes are TRBV7-6 and TRBJ2-5, with 12 bases that match TRBD1. Germline trimming cut 5 bases from V and 6 bases from J; bases unmatched to any gene: 7. This CDR3 contains 15 residues. From germline, CDR1 is SGHVS and CDR2 FNYEAQ. For the CDR3, the DNA is TGTGCCAGCAGCGGGGGGACAGGGGGCGGAAAGACCCAGTACTTC. It yields the protein CASSGGTGGGKTQYF.

In this sample, this clone turned up a few times. The chain recombines TRBV11-1 with TRBJ1-2, with 10 bases matching TRBD1. V shed 4 bases, J shed 6 bases, and the junction held 8 bases outside the gene matches. CDR1 and CDR2 from the germline V gene are SGHAT and FQDESV (reference sequence). This CDR3 is built from 15 residues. The CDR3 coding sequence is TGTGCCAGCAGCTGGGGGACAGGGGAGCACGATGGCTACACCTTC. Translating it yields CASSWGTGEHDGYTF.

This clone was counted between two and nine times. The V and J genes are TRBV6-6 and TRBJ2-2; possibly TRBD2 for D (6 bases). The germline CDR1 and CDR2 sequences are MNHNY and SVGAGI (reference sequence). The CDR3 has 13 amino acids. V was pared by 8 bases and J by 1 base, with 8 bases between. The DNA of the CDR3 is TGTGCCAGCCGGGGGAGGAACACCGGGGAGCTGTTTTTT. Translating it yields CASRGRNTGELFF.

A few counts support this clone. The chain joins TRBV5-1 to TRBJ2-1; 13 nucleotides agree with TRBD2. In germline, CDR1 is SGHRS, CDR2 YFSETQ. The length of the CDR3 is 15 residues. V gave up 2 bases and J gave up 10 bases; unmatched junction bases: 6. The CDR3 DNA follows: TGCGCCAGCAGCTTCGGGACTAGCGGGACGGGGGAGCAGTTCTTC. It is translated as CASSFGTSGTGEQFF.

This clone came up a few times. The chain links TRBV14 to TRBJ2-3, with a weak D call TRBD2 (5 bases). CDR1 is SGHDN, CDR2 FVKESK, per germline. The CDR3 has 15 amino acids. V gave up 3 bases and J gave up 2 bases, with 12 bases separating them. CDR3 in DNA: TGTGCCAGCAGCCATCCGGGAACCTCCACAGATACGCAGTATTTT. It encodes CASSHPGTSTDTQYF.

This clone has only a few counts. The J gene is TRBJ1-6, the V gene TRBV7-9; tentatively, D is TRBD1 (6 bases). The germline V gene has CDR1 SEHNR and CDR2 FQNEAQ (reference sequence). The V end was cut by 5 bases, the J end by 13 bases, with 18 bases between. The CDR3 is made up of 14 amino acids. The chain's CDR3 is CASSQGTPTTPLHF. The CDR3, as DNA: TGTGCCAGCAGCCAGGGGACACCCACCACGCCCCTCCACTTT.

This clone occurred a few times. The rearrangement uses TRBV15 and TRBJ2-7, with a tentative D call TRBD2 (6 bases). The V gene's germline CDR1 is LNHNV and CDR2 YYDKDF (reference sequence). This CDR3 contains 14 residues. Trimming took 1 base from V and 6 from J, leaving 13 bases between them. CDR3 DNA: TGTGCCACCAGCAGAGCTGTGGGGACTCGCGAGCAGTACTTC. This encodes CATSRAVGTREQYF.

The CDR3 reads CASSAFSARGEQFF. CDR3 sequence (DNA): TGTGCCAGCAGCGCTTTTAGCGCGCGCGGTGAGCAGTTCTTC. The V and J genes are TRBV9 and TRBJ2-1; D perhaps matches TRBD2 (5 bases). Trimming took 3 bases from V and 9 from J, leaving 16 bases between them. This CDR3 is built from 14 residues. Germline loops: CDR1 SGDLS, CDR2 YYNGEE.

This clone occurred a few times. The rearrangement links TRBV4-3 to TRBJ2-7; possibly TRBD2 for D (5 bases). This CDR3 comprises 14 residues. From germline, CDR1 is LGHNA and CDR2 YSLEER. Trimming took 0 bases from V and 5 from J, leaving 11 bases between them. CDR3 in DNA: TGCGCCAGCAGCCAAGAGCTCGGGATCAACGAGCAGTACTTC. Translating gives CASSQELGINEQYF.

This clone appeared a few times. This rearrangement joins TRBV28 to TRBJ2-1, with 8 bases identical to TRBD1. The ends lost 5 bases at V and 8 bases at J; junction bases unmatched: 5. Germline V gives CDR1 MDHEN, CDR2 SYDVKM. The length of the CDR3 is 13 residues. CDR3: CASSLDRVHEQFF. DNA for the CDR3: TGTGCCAGCAGTCTGGACAGGGTACATGAGCAGTTCTTC.

This clone was seen a few times. The rearrangement links TRBV11-3 to TRBJ2-3; TRBD1 agrees at 7 bases. The V gene's germline CDR1 is SGHNT and CDR2 YENEEA. The CDR3 covers 16 residues. V was pared by 1 base and J by 3 bases, with 7 bases of the junction left unmatched. CDR3 residues: CASSLGGTVTTDTQYF. CDR3 DNA sequence: TGTGCCAGCAGCTTAGGTGGGACAGTGACTACAGATACGCAGTATTTT.

This chain joins TRBV19 and TRBJ1-2; 9 bases agree with TRBD1. This CDR3 is 13 amino acids long. J lost 7 bases, V lost 4 bases, and 4 bases had no gene match. CDR1 is LNHDA and CDR2 is SQIVND in the germline V gene (reference sequence). CDR3 DNA sequence: TGTGCCAGTAGTAGGGACAGGGTCGTTGGCTACACCTTC. Amino acid sequence: CASSRDRVVGYTF.